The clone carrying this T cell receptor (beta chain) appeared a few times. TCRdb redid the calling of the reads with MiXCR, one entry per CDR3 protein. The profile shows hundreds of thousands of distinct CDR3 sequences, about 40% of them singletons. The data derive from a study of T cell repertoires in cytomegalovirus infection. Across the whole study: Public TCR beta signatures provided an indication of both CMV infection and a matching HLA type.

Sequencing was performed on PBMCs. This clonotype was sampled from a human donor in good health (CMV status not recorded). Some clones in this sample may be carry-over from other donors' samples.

CDR3 coding DNA: TGTGCCAGCAGTCTGGGGCAGGGGGCGACCAACGTCCTGACTTTC. Protein product: CASSLGQGATNVLTF. V usage is TRBV28 and J usage is TRBJ2-6; 8 nucleotides match TRBD1. Losses at the gene ends were 5 bases for V and 8 bases for J; bases not matched to a gene: 8. Germline values: CDR1 MDHEN, CDR2 SYDVKM. There are 15 residues in the CDR3.